One sample yielded the 20 T cell receptor beta chains listed below, sequenced in a study of T cells after yellow fever vaccination. From the 5' RACE reads, TCRdb called clonotypes with MiXCR, one entry per CDR3 protein. This sample carries around 230,000 distinct CDR3 sequences, roughly 6.2% of them seen once, and the ten largest clones take more than 1%. This specimen consisted of CD4+ T cells sorted from PBMCs, obtained on the day of the yellow fever booster vaccination. These receptors were taken from a man aged 25-45 years who received the YFV17D yellow fever vaccine.

This clonotype was recorded at least ten times. The rearrangement uses TRBV11-3 and TRBJ2-3; tentative D call: TRBD1 (5 bases). CDR1 SGHNT and CDR2 YENEEA come from the germline V gene. The CDR3 totals 16 residues. The V gene lost 3 bases and the J gene lost 2 bases, with 15 bases spanning the gap. This CDR3 reads CASSLNAWGYTDTQYF. The CDR3 DNA sequence: TGTGCCAGCAGCTTGAATGCATGGGGCTACACAGATACGCAGTATTTT. Filled out from reference TRBV11-3 and TRBJ2-3, the complete variable domain reads EAGVVQSPRYKIIEKKQPVAFWCNPISGHNTLYWYLQNLGQGPELLIRYENEEAVDDSQLPKDRFSAERLKGVDSTLKIQPAELGDSAVYLCASSLNAWGYTDTQYFGPGTRLTVL.

Only a few counts were recorded for this clonotype. The V gene is TRBV20-1, the J gene TRBJ1-4; D perhaps matches TRBD1 (6 bases). Germline V lookup: CDR1 DFQATT, CDR2 SNEGSKA (reference sequence). The V end lost 1 base, the J end lost 0 bases, and 18 bases lay between the germline ends. The CDR3 sequence is 18 residues long. The CDR3 sequence: CSARVFTGRHPTNEKLFF. CDR3 bases: TGCAGTGCTAGAGTTTTCACAGGGAGGCACCCAACTAATGAAAAACTGTTTTTT.

V is TRBV6-5 and J is TRBJ2-7; 10 positions match TRBD2. Germline V gene lookup returns CDR1 MNHEY and CDR2 SVGAGI. The CDR3 length is 16 residues. The J segment lost 3 bases and the V segment lost 6 bases, leaving 11 bases of the junction unmatched. CDR3 loop: CASSPSSGRVIYEQYF. The CDR3 DNA reads as TGTGCCAGCAGCCCTTCAAGCGGGAGGGTAATCTACGAGCAGTACTTC.

Points on this clonotype: A much more abundant neighbour one base away suggests this may be a read error. The chain's CDR3 is CARSLNGRGNEQFF. Written as DNA, the CDR3 is TGTGCCAGGAGCTTAAACGGGCGAGGCAATGAGCAGTTCTTC. This sequence joins TRBV7-6 and TRBJ2-1; D is ambiguous. CDR3 length: 14 amino acids. Per germline, CDR1 SGHVS and CDR2 FNYEAQ.

This clonotype was seen repeatedly, ten times or more. The chain recombines TRBV20-1 with TRBJ1-2; TRBD1 agrees at 7 bases. Trimming took 6 bases from V and 3 from J; bases not matched to a gene: 13. Looked up from germline, CDR1 is DFQATT and CDR2 is SNEGSKA (reference sequence). The CDR3 sequence is 15 residues long. In nucleotides, the CDR3 is TGCAGTGCAACCAATAGGGACAGATCGCACTATGGCTACACCTTC. This translates into CSATNRDRSHYGYTF.

The J gene is TRBJ2-2, the V gene TRBV7-2, with 7 bases identical to TRBD1. The CDR3 runs to 14 residues. J lost 8 bases, V lost 2 bases, and 5 bases had no gene match. Germline CDR1 SGHTA, CDR2 FQGNSA. For the CDR3, the DNA is TGTGCCAGCAGCTTATCCAACAGGGGTGGGGAGCTGTTTTTT. Its protein is CASSLSNRGGELFF.

This clonotype came up many times. The rearrangement joins TRBV7-2 to TRBJ2-7; D may match TRBD1 or TRBD2 (6 bases each). Trimming shortened V by 5 bases and J by 7 bases, and 21 bases separated the two germline ends. This CDR3 contains 15 residues. CDR1 and CDR2 from the germline V gene are SGHTA and FQGNSA. CDR3: CASSLLGQPAGEQYF. CDR3 bases: TGTGCCAGCAGCCTCCTTGGACAGCCGGCGGGGGAGCAGTACTTC.

This clonotype was counted between two and nine times. The chain carries TRBV7-2 and TRBJ2-5; D possibly matches TRBD1 or TRBD2 (6 bases each). The CDR3 spans 15 residues. Germline V CDR1 and CDR2: SGHTA, FQGNSA. With 4 bases removed from V and 5 bases from J, the gap between germline ends came to 17 bases. The CDR3 sequence: CASSSGLPGAETQYF. For the CDR3, the DNA is TGTGCCAGCAGCTCCGGACTACCGGGGGCGGAGACCCAGTACTTC. The variable domain in full, with the rest retrieved from reference TRBV7-2 and TRBJ2-5, is GAGVSQSPSNKVTEKGKDVELRCDPISGHTALYWYRQSLGQGLEFLIYFQGNSAPDKSGLPSDRFSAERTGGSVSTLTIQRTQQEDSAVYLCASSSGLPGAETQYFGPGTRLLVL.

This clonotype was seen at least ten times. The rearrangement uses TRBV7-9 and TRBJ1-5, with no clear D. The V end lost 1 base, the J end lost 7 bases, and 5 bases lay between the germline ends. In germline, CDR1 is SEHNR, CDR2 FQNEAQ (reference sequence). The length of the CDR3 is 12 residues. DNA for the CDR3: TGTGCCAGCAGCTTAGTGGGGCAGCCCCAGCATTTT. It translates to CASSLVGQPQHF.

This clonotype was seen more than once but under ten times. The chain joins TRBV7-2 to TRBJ2-5, with D hard to call. From germline, CDR1 is SGHTA and CDR2 FQGNSA. The CDR3 spans 17 residues. Trimming stripped 0 bases from V and 4 bases from J, with 18 bases between. The CDR3 coding sequence is TGTGCCAGCAGCTTAGCGGGAAAGTTGGGGATCGGAGAGACCCAGTACTTC. As protein: CASSLAGKLGIGETQYF.

The rearrangement joins TRBV20-1 to TRBJ2-7, with 11 bases aligning to TRBD2. Trimming took 5 bases from V and 6 from J; bases not matched to a gene: 15. The CDR3 is made up of 16 amino acids. In germline, CDR1 is DFQATT, CDR2 SNEGSKA (reference sequence). CDR3 DNA: TGCAGTGCTCCCACCTCCACTAGCGGGGGTCTTAGCGAGCAGTACTTC. It yields the protein CSAPTSTSGGLSEQYF.

This clonotype was recorded many times. The chain carries TRBV20-1 and TRBJ2-1; TRBD2 matches at 11 bases. Germline trimming cut 6 bases from V and 14 bases from J; bases unmatched to any gene: 9. The CDR3 contains 12 residues. The germline CDR1 and CDR2 sequences are DFQATT and SNEGSKA (reference sequence). The DNA for the CDR3 is TGCAGTGCCCGTAGCGGGAGGGCCTTCGAGTTCTTC. The encoded protein is CSARSGRAFEFF.

This clonotype was seen many times. This rearrangement joins TRBV7-9 to TRBJ1-1; no definite D call. V gave up 1 base and J gave up 2 bases, with 5 bases separating them. Looked up from germline, CDR1 is SEHNR and CDR2 is FQNEAQ (reference sequence). The CDR3 spans 13 residues. The CDR3 sequence: CASSLVGNTEAFF. The CDR3 DNA reads as TGTGCCAGCAGCTTAGTGGGAAACACTGAAGCTTTCTTT.

This clonotype was seen at least ten times. DNA for the CDR3: TGCAGTGCTAGGACTAGCGGGAGTAGGTCGGTAACGGATACGCAGTATTTT. Residues: CSARTSGSRSVTDTQYF. The chain has TRBV20-1 and TRBJ2-3; 12 bases are shared with TRBD2. V trimming: 3 bases; J trimming: 6 bases; junction bases outside the gene matches: 13. This CDR3 contains 17 residues. Looked up from germline, CDR1 is DFQATT and CDR2 is SNEGSKA (reference sequence).

This clonotype has ten or more counts. This chain connects TRBV5-1 to TRBJ2-1, with 10 bases identical to TRBD1. The CDR3 runs to 15 residues. CDR1 is SGHRS, CDR2 YFSETQ, per germline. The trim removed 0 bases at V and 5 bases at J, leaving 2 bases unmatched. In DNA form, the CDR3 reads TGCGCCAGCAGCTTGGGTGGGACAGGGGACAATGAGCAGTTCTTC. Its translation is CASSLGGTGDNEQFF.

The V call is TRBV7-2, the J call TRBJ2-6; 9 nucleotides align to TRBD1. Germline assignment: CDR1 SGHTA and CDR2 FQGNSA. This CDR3 is built from 17 residues. The ends lost 1 base at V and 1 base at J; junction bases unmatched: 2. DNA of the CDR3: TGTGCCAGCAGCTTAGTGGGGACAGGGTCTGGGGCCAACGTCCTGACTTTC. As protein: CASSLVGTGSGANVLTF.

This clonotype showed up just a few times. V gene TRBV3-1 combines with J gene TRBJ1-5; D is ambiguous. This CDR3 comprises 13 residues. CDR1 and CDR2 (germline): LGHDT, YNNKEL (reference sequence). V lost 6 bases and J 5 bases, leaving 11 bases between the germline ends. The CDR3 protein is CASSPTDDQPQHF. The CDR3 nucleotides are TGTGCCAGCAGTCCGACGGACGATCAGCCCCAGCATTTT. Filled out from reference TRBV3-1 and TRBJ1-5, the complete variable domain reads DTAVSQTPKYLVTQMGNDKSIKCEQNLGHDTMYWYKQDSKKFLKIMFSYNNKELIINETVPNRFSPKSPDKAHLNLHINSLELGDSAVYFCASSPTDDQPQHFGDGTRLSIL.

V usage is TRBV19 and J usage is TRBJ2-6; D is undetermined. Trimming pared 2 bases from V and 4 bases from J, leaving 9 bases between. Germline V gene lookup returns CDR1 LNHDA and CDR2 SQIVND (reference sequence). The CDR3 totals 15 residues. The CDR3 DNA follows: TGTGCCAGTAGTATACAACTACGAGGGGCCAACGTCCTGACTTTC. Translating gives CASSIQLRGANVLTF.

This clonotype has ten or more counts. J is TRBJ2-2 and V is TRBV7-2; D possibly corresponds to TRBD2 (6 bases). This CDR3 has 15 residues. In germline, CDR1 is SGHTA, CDR2 FQGNSA. Trimming took 3 bases from V and 0 from J, leaving 8 bases between them. CDR3 nucleotide sequence: TGTGCCAGCAGCTTTAGCGGAACGAACACCGGGGAGCTGTTTTTT. Residues: CASSFSGTNTGELFF.

There are many counts of this clonotype. This sequence joins TRBV5-1 and TRBJ2-1; 13 positions agree with TRBD2. The V gene's germline CDR1 is SGHRS and CDR2 YFSETQ. CDR3 size: 15 residues. V dropped 4 bases and J dropped 8; count of bases not matched to a gene: 6. The CDR3 loop is CASSQGLAGQDEQFF. For the CDR3, the DNA is TGCGCCAGCAGCCAGGGACTAGCGGGACAGGATGAGCAGTTCTTC.